What follows are 5 T cell receptor beta chains derived from one specimen sequenced in a study of regulatory T cells in long-lasting Graves disease. Time point given: newly diagnosed GD, antithyroid drugs for less than 3 months. PBMC-derived RNA was used for the TCR library. The authors built TCR beta libraries using iRepertoire HTBI primers and Arm-PCR of CDR3 regions. MiXCR was run by TCRdb on the multiplex PCR reads, yielding one entry per CDR3 protein. The table shows about 470,000 distinct CDR3 sequences, with around 14% occurring only once. These sequences were also reported in another study, on T cells in Graves' hyperthyroidism and ophthalmopathy.

Here the sequenced sample was peripheral blood mononuclear cells (PBMCs), taken at new diagnosis, from a patient treated with antithyroid drugs. The receptors shown here come from a woman in her 30s with Graves disease.

Many counts were recorded for this clonotype. The chain joins TRBV18 to TRBJ1-1; 7 bases line up with TRBD1. V shed 8 bases and J 5 bases; nucleotides not matched to a gene: 11. Germline loops: CDR1 KGHSH, CDR2 LQKENI. This CDR3 has 14 residues. The chain's CDR3 is CASSPQGVRTEAFF. The CDR3 DNA sequence: TGTGCCAGCAGCCCCCAGGGGGTACGGACTGAAGCTTTCTTT. Full variable domain (missing parts from reference TRBV18 and TRBJ1-1): NAGVMQNPRHLVRRRGQEARLRCSPMKGHSHVYWYRQLPEEGLKFMVYLQKENIIDESGMPKERFSAEFPKEGPSILRIQQVVRGDSAAYFCASSPQGVRTEAFFGQGTRLTVV.

Many counts were recorded for this clonotype. This sequence joins TRBV20-1 and TRBJ2-1; the match to TRBD2 covers 12 bases. Trimming cost V 6 bases and J 6 bases; bases outside gene matches: 6. Looked up from germline, CDR1 is DFQATT and CDR2 is SNEGSKA (reference sequence). The CDR3 loop spans 14 amino acids. The CDR3: CSAIGLAGFNEQFF. CDR3 nucleotides: TGCAGTGCCATTGGACTAGCGGGATTCAATGAGCAGTTCTTC.

This clonotype occurred a few times. The chain combines TRBV5-1 with TRBJ1-3; D not certain. Germline V gene sequence: CDR1 SGHRS, CDR2 YFSETQ. Trimming took off 2 bases at V and 0 bases at J, with 9 bases between the two ends. The CDR3 is 15 residues long. The CDR3 DNA is TGCGCCAGCAGCTTAACAGATTCCTCTGGAAACACCATATATTTT. As protein: CASSLTDSSGNTIYF.

For this clonotype: Since a much larger clone is just one base distant, this may be a read error. This sequence joins TRBV6-2 or TRBV6-3 and TRBJ2-7; D gene unclear. Germline CDR1 is MNHEY and CDR2 is SVGEGT. The CDR3 contains 14 residues. V lost 0 bases and J lost 6, with 12 bases in between. CDR3 nucleotide sequence: TGTGCCAGCAGTTACTCGAAACATGGGTTCGAGCAGTACTTC. This sequence encodes CASSYSKHGFEQYF.

V gene TRBV5-4 combines with J gene TRBJ1-2; no reliable D call. This CDR3 is 14 amino acids long. Germline V CDR1 and CDR2: SGHNT, YYREEE (reference sequence). The V and J ends lost 2 bases and 3 bases respectively, with 11 bases between them. The CDR3 coding sequence is TGTGCCAGCAGCTTCTCCGGGAGCTACTATGGCTACACCTTC. This encodes CASSFSGSYYGYTF.